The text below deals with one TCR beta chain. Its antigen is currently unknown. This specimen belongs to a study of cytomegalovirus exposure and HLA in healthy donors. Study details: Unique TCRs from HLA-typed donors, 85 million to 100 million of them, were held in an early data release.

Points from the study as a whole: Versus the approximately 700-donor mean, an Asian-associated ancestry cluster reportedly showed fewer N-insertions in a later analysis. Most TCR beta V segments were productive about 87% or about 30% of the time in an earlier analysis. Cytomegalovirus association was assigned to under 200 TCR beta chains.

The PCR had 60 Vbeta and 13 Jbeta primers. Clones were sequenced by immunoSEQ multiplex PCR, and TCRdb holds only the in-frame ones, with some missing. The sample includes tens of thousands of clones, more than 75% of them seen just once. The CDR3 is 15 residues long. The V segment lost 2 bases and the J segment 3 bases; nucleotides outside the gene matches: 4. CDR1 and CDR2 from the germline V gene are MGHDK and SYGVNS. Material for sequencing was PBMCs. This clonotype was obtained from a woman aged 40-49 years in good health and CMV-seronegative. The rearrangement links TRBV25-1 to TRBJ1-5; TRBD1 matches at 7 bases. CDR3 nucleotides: TGTGCCAGCAGTGAAACAGGGGTATCCAATCAGCCCCAGCATTTT. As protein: CASSETGVSNQPQHF. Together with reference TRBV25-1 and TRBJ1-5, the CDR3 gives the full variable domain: EADIYQTPRYLVIGTGKKITLECSQTMGHDKMYWYQQDPGMELHLIHYSYGVNSTEKGDLSSESTVSRIRTEHFPLTLESARPSHTSQYLCASSETGVSNQPQHFGDGTRLSIL.